This T cell receptor beta chain was found in a study of T-cell reconstitution after alpha-beta-depleted transplantation in children. Unique molecular identifiers tagged the TCRbeta library. TCRdb passed the PCR reads through MiXCR, listing each CDR3 protein once. The repertoire holds some 520,000 distinct CDR3 sequences, with 30% to 35% as singletons. Germline V lookup: CDR1 LGHNA, CDR2 YSLEER. V gave up 0 bases and J gave up 12 bases, with 15 bases separating them. This CDR3 comprises 14 residues. This receptor was identified in a human donor who donated a stem cell graft to a child with aplastic anemia. The sample consisted of PBMCs from the stem cell graft donor, taken from the stem cell graft. The rearrangement links TRBV4-3 to TRBJ2-1; D tentatively reads TRBD1 or TRBD2 (5 bases each). CDR3 nucleotides: TGCGCCAGCAGCCAAGACGTGGGGGTGGATAGGCAGTTCTTC. Translated, it gives CASSQDVGVDRQFF.